Presented here are 24 T cell receptor beta chains from one specimen sequenced in a study of OX40 agonist ivuxolimab in advanced cancers. Measured with immunoSEQ multiplex PCR; TCRdb has only the in-frame clones, and not every one. The table records approximately 80,000 clones, 75% to 95% of them present only once. The specimen comprised CD4+ or CD8+ T cells sorted from blood, sampled in a trial of the OX40 agonist ivuxolimab. The receptors originated from an adult with an advanced solid tumor such as melanoma, head and neck, liver or kidney cancer.

This chain links TRBV5-1 with TRBJ2-1; TRBD2 agrees at 7 bases. The CDR3 totals 13 residues. V shed 7 bases, J shed 9 bases, and the junction held 10 bases outside the gene matches. The germline V gene encodes CDR1 SGHRS and CDR2 YFSETQ. This CDR3 is CASGHLSGGEQFF. In nucleotides, the CDR3 is TGCGCCAGCGGTCATTTGTCGGGGGGTGAGCAGTTCTTC.

The rearrangement uses TRBV5-1 and TRBJ1-1; a possible D gene is TRBD1 (6 bases). From germline, CDR1 is SGHRS and CDR2 YFSETQ. V was pared by 5 bases and J by 3 bases, with 14 bases between. The CDR3 extends over 14 amino acids. This CDR3 is CASRGGTLDTEAFF. The CDR3 coding sequence is TGCGCCAGCAGGGGAGGGACATTAGACACTGAAGCTTTCTTT.

This sequence joins TRBV15 and TRBJ2-7, with TRBD2 identical over 8 bases. V was clipped by 3 bases and J by 4 bases; unmatched bases: 11. The CDR3 is made up of 16 amino acids. Germline V gives CDR1 LNHNV, CDR2 YYDKDF (reference sequence). For the CDR3, the DNA is TGTGCCACCAGCAGGGGCGGGAGGAGCAGTGAGTACGAGCAGTACTTC. It codes for CATSRGGRSSEYEQYF.

This chain joins TRBV6-1 and TRBJ1-2; 8 nucleotides match TRBD1. The germline CDR1 and CDR2 sequences are MNHNS and SASEGT. Trimming at V came to 6 bases and at J to 0 bases, leaving 6 bases not matched to a gene. This CDR3 contains 15 residues. CDR3 in amino acids: CASRPGGGANYGYTF. The CDR3 DNA reads as TGTGCCAGCAGGCCAGGGGGCGGGGCTAACTATGGCTACACCTTC.

The gene calls are TRBV28 and TRBJ2-5; either TRBD1 or TRBD2 may fit D (5 bases each). The germline gives CDR1 MDHEN, CDR2 SYDVKM. The CDR3 covers 14 residues. V was cut by 7 bases and J by 5 bases, with 17 bases left in between. CDR3 loop: CASTRQGPGETQYF. The DNA for the CDR3 is TGTGCCAGCACCCGCCAGGGACCTGGGGAGACCCAGTACTTC.

The chain uses TRBV30 and TRBJ1-1; D call uncertain. This CDR3 spans 15 amino acids. Looked up from germline, CDR1 is GTSNPN and CDR2 is SVGIG (reference sequence). The V end was cut by 4 bases, the J end by 0 bases, with 15 bases between. The CDR3, as DNA: TGTGCCTGGAACATCGGACGGTCGATGAACACTGAAGCTTTCTTT. It translates to CAWNIGRSMNTEAFF.

The V call is TRBV7-9, the J call TRBJ1-1; a weak D match, TRBD1 (5 bases). The CDR3 is 15 residues long. Trimming shortened V by 3 bases and J by 1 base, and 12 bases separated the two germline ends. From germline, CDR1 is SEHNR and CDR2 FQNEAQ (reference sequence). The CDR3 protein is CASSFGGLGNTEAFF. DNA for the CDR3: TGTGCCAGCAGCTTCGGGGGGTTGGGGAACACTGAAGCTTTCTTT.

This chain joins TRBV5-8 and TRBJ1-4; 12 positions agree with TRBD1. The V gene end was trimmed by 5 bases and the J gene end by 2 bases; junction bases not matched to a gene: 4. This CDR3 comprises 16 residues. The germline V gene has CDR1 SGHTS and CDR2 YDEGEE. The CDR3 sequence: CASSSGTGGTNEKLFF. The CDR3 coding sequence is TGTGCCAGCAGTTCCGGGACAGGGGGCACTAATGAAAAACTGTTTTTT.

The chain is built from TRBV29-1 and TRBJ1-1, with a weak D call TRBD1 (6 bases). V lost 6 bases, J lost 5 bases, and 16 bases lay in between. CDR3 length: 13 amino acids. Germline CDR1 SQVTM, CDR2 ANQGSEA. The CDR3 protein is CSVQEGRGTEAFF. CDR3 nucleotide sequence: TGCAGCGTCCAGGAAGGGAGGGGGACTGAAGCTTTCTTT.

This clone was seen only once. The gene calls are TRBV11-3 and TRBJ2-1; tentative D call: TRBD2 (6 bases). The germline V gene encodes CDR1 SGHNT and CDR2 YENEEA. Trimming shortened V by 1 base and J by 4 bases, and 11 bases separated the two germline ends. The CDR3 loop spans 15 amino acids. The CDR3 is CASSLVLAGYNEQFF. CDR3 DNA sequence: TGTGCCAGCAGCTTAGTACTAGCAGGTTACAATGAGCAGTTCTTC.

CDR3 coding DNA: TGTGCCAGCAGCCGAGGGGGCAGCGACACAGATACGCAGTATTTT. As protein: CASSRGGSDTDTQYF. The V gene is TRBV27, the J gene TRBJ2-3; 7 nucleotides agree with TRBD1. CDR1 and CDR2 (germline): MNHEY, SMNVEV (reference sequence). The CDR3 has 15 residues. V was clipped by 6 bases and J by 2 bases; unmatched bases: 8.

There are a few counts of this clone. V is TRBV12-5 and J is TRBJ1-3, with D perhaps TRBD1 (5 bases). V dropped 5 bases and J dropped 1 base, with 15 bases sitting between them. This CDR3 contains 16 residues. The germline gives CDR1 LGHNT, CDR2 FRNRAP. In DNA form, the CDR3 reads TGTGCTAGTGGTGGGGACCGCGGTCCTTCTGGAAACACCATATATTTT. Residues: CASGGDRGPSGNTIYF.

The chain couples TRBV7-8 to TRBJ1-2; TRBD1 agrees at 7 bases. The CDR3 runs to 15 residues. The germline V gene has CDR1 SGHVS and CDR2 FQNEAQ. The ends lost 5 bases at V and 4 bases at J; junction bases unmatched: 10. The CDR3 region has the DNA TGTGCCAGCAGCCCCCCGACAGGGCCCCTCTATGGCTACACCTTC. Translation: CASSPPTGPLYGYTF.

V is TRBV5-1 and J is TRBJ2-5; no definite D call. The CDR3 is made up of 15 amino acids. CDR1 SGHRS and CDR2 YFSETQ come from the germline V gene. The germline V and J ends were trimmed by 0 bases and 1 base, with 10 bases remaining between them. CDR3: CASSLASRIQETQYF. In DNA form, the CDR3 reads TGCGCCAGCAGCTTGGCCTCGCGGATCCAAGAGACCCAGTACTTC.

The rearrangement links TRBV28 to TRBJ2-2; TRBD1 is a possible D gene (7 bases). The CDR3 runs to 16 residues. Germline lookup yields CDR1 MDHEN and CDR2 SYDVKM. The ends were cut back, 5 bases at V and 4 bases at J, with 17 bases in the middle. CDR3 nucleotide sequence: TGTGCCAGCAGTCCCCCCCCGGAGGGGGCCACCGGGGAGCTGTTTTTT. Translating it yields CASSPPPEGATGELFF.

V usage is TRBV4-2 and J usage is TRBJ2-7, with 7 positions matching TRBD1. The CDR3 covers 15 residues. Germline-derived CDR1 and CDR2 are LGHNA and YNFKEQ. V was pared by 0 bases and J by 2 bases, with 4 bases of the junction left unmatched. The CDR3 DNA reads TGTGCCAGCAGCCAAGAAAGGACAGGTCCCTACGAGCAGTACTTC. It encodes CASSQERTGPYEQYF.

CDR3 in amino acids: CASSLSGSYEQYF. CDR3 nucleotide sequence: TGTGCCAGCAGTTTAAGCGGGAGCTACGAGCAGTACTTC. The chain carries TRBV27 and TRBJ2-5; 8 nucleotides align to TRBD2. The DNA matches TRBJ2-7 better at its end, which makes the J call doubtful. In germline, CDR1 is MNHEY, CDR2 SMNVEV (reference sequence). This CDR3 is built from 13 residues.

This rearrangement joins TRBV5-1 to TRBJ2-1; 7 nucleotides align to TRBD2. Germline CDR1 reads SGHRS; CDR2 reads YFSETQ. The CDR3 totals 14 residues. V was clipped by 10 bases and J by 6 bases; unmatched bases: 13. CDR3 coding DNA: TGCGCCGTTGGAGGAGGCTCTAGCGGCAATGAGCAGTTCTTC. Its translation: CAVGGGSSGNEQFF.

In the case of this clone: Other DNA sequences from this sample encode an identical CDR3 as well. The chain employs TRBV7-9 and TRBJ1-1; no reliable D call. Germline CDR1 is SEHNR and CDR2 is FQNEAQ (reference sequence). Between the trimmed V and J ends, which lost 1 base and 1 base, there was a span of 4 bases. The CDR3 has 13 residues. The CDR3 spells CASSLGQNTEAFF. DNA for the CDR3: TGTGCCAGCAGCTTAGGTCAGAACACTGAAGCTTTCTTT.

A few counts support this clone. The V gene is TRBV30, the J gene TRBJ1-5; D perhaps matches TRBD1 (5 bases). V lost 1 base and J lost 3, with 7 bases in between. The CDR3 is 13 amino acids. Germline V gives CDR1 GTSNPN, CDR2 SVGIG (reference sequence). Here the CDR3 reads CAWSATANQPQHF. CDR3 coding DNA: TGTGCCTGGAGTGCGACAGCCAATCAGCCCCAGCATTTT.

This chain joins TRBV10-1 and TRBJ2-2; 7 nucleotides line up with TRBD1. The CDR3 sequence is 13 residues long. From germline, CDR1 is WNHNN and CDR2 SYGVQD (reference sequence). V lost 7 bases and J lost 3; bases outside the gene matches: 2. The CDR3 coding sequence is TGCGCCAGCAAACAGGGGCACACCGGGGAGCTGTTTTTT. Translated, it gives CASKQGHTGELFF.

The genes are TRBV28 and TRBJ1-3; D unresolved. Germline lookup yields CDR1 MDHEN and CDR2 SYDVKM. V gave up 5 bases and J gave up 1 base, with 12 bases separating them. The CDR3 contains 15 residues. The CDR3 loop is CASSKYKQSGNTIYF. The CDR3, as DNA: TGTGCCAGCAGTAAATACAAGCAATCTGGAAACACCATATATTTT. Supplemented by reference TRBV28 and TRBJ1-3, the full variable domain reads DVKVTQSSRYLVKRTGEKVFLECVQDMDHENMFWYRQDPGLGLRLIYFSYDVKMKEKGDIPEGYSVSREKKERFSLILESASTNQTSMYLCASSKYKQSGNTIYFGEGSWLTVV.

The V and J genes are TRBV2 and TRBJ1-5; TRBD1 matches at 7 bases. The length of the CDR3 is 15 residues. Losses at the gene ends were 6 bases for V and 6 bases for J; bases not matched to a gene: 11. CDR1 and CDR2 from the germline V gene are SNHLY and FYNNEI. As DNA, the CDR3 is TGTGCCAGCAGCGTCCGACAGGGTTCGTCTCAGCCCCAGCATTTT. As protein: CASSVRQGSSQPQHF.

The rearrangement uses TRBV6-5 and TRBJ2-7, with 10 bases lining up with TRBD1. The junction had 8 bases not matched to a gene; V was cut back by 5 bases and J by 4 bases. Per the germline V gene, CDR1 is MNHEY and CDR2 is SVGAGI. The CDR3 covers 15 residues. The CDR3: CASSRFRTGGYEQYF. The DNA for the CDR3 is TGTGCCAGCAGTCGTTTCCGGACAGGGGGTTACGAGCAGTACTTC.